One sample yielded the 3 T cell receptor beta chains listed below, sequenced in a study of blood T cells in healthy people across ages. Then a second PCR, running about 6 to 12 cycles, was carried out with a sample-barcoded 5' primer and a J-beta primer mix. In TCRdb, the 5' RACE reads were re-called with MiXCR into one record per CDR3 protein. This table holds hundreds of thousands of distinct CDR3 sequences, 49% found once. Sequenced: blood. These receptors came from a woman in her fifties or sixties in good health.

The chain links TRBV28 to TRBJ2-7; a possible D gene is TRBD1 (6 bases). V lost 7 bases, J lost 12 bases, and 16 bases lay in between. Germline CDR1 is MDHEN and CDR2 is SYDVKM. The CDR3 loop spans 11 amino acids. CDR3 in DNA: TGTGCCAGCACTGCAAAAGGGACACCGTACTTC. Translated: CASTAKGTPYF.

This clonotype has only one observation. CDR3 sequence: CASSQAAGLGGHEQFF. In DNA form, the CDR3 reads TGTGCCAGCAGCCAAGCGGCGGGACTAGGTGGCCATGAGCAGTTCTTC. This chain joins TRBV7-2 and TRBJ2-1, with 8 bases aligning to TRBD2. This CDR3 contains 16 residues. Trimming took 5 bases from V and 8 from J; bases not matched to a gene: 14. Germline assignment: CDR1 SGHTA and CDR2 FQGNSA.

The sample holds a few counts of this clonotype. The chain recombines TRBV5-1 with TRBJ2-4; D possibly corresponds to TRBD1 (5 bases). Trimming took off 4 bases at V and 4 bases at J, with 12 bases between the two ends. The CDR3 has 14 residues. The V gene's germline CDR1 is SGHRS and CDR2 YFSETQ. The CDR3 DNA follows: TGCGCCAGCAGCCGGACACTGGGGAAAAACATTCAGTACTTC. It is translated as CASSRTLGKNIQYF.